This T cell receptor (beta chain) derives from a study of shared clonotypes between healthy human individuals (dated by TCRdb to about 2020). Regarding the complete study: The cohort included three men and a couple of women between 18 and 49 years of age. For each donor, CD4 naive and CD4 memory were each given three plates, CD8 naive was given two plates, and CD8 memory was given one plate. Blood TCR repertoires of a handful of healthy adults were deeply sequenced to estimate repertoire size and the extent of clonotype sharing between individuals. Different laboratories and diverse techniques were used to prepare libraries and sequence TCR repertoires, to increase sequencing depth and limit assay-specific biases. Leukapheresis yielded between about 0.94 and 8.9 billion PBMCs per donor. The study at large found these results: Naive subsets generally had larger estimated clonotype richness than memory subsets. The genetic and exposure-history diversity represented was limited by the small number of donors. When several donors were compared, the shared fraction of clonotypes was roughly 4.8% for naive CD4, about 4% for naive CD8, 2.3% for memory CD4, and about 0.36% for memory CD8. Compared with non-shared clonotypes, clonotypes shared by all four sorted-subset donors had higher generation probabilities. Sampling was restricted to blood, and TCR repertoires in tissues likely differ from the TCR repertoires found in blood. Even with the large sequencing depth, rarefaction of the sorted-subset datasets indicated that sequencing was incomplete. Pairwise subsampling led to the expectation that sequencing depth would affect the degree of clonotype sharing among donors.

Concerning this clone itself: Its binding antigen is unknown. Qualities for individual bases were not recorded, and no much larger clone is one base off.

Using the deep immunoSEQ assay, multiplex PCR amplified TCR CDR3 regions from genomic DNA. Extracted genomic DNA from each cell subset was distributed evenly across all wells of several immunoSEQ 96-well plates, and each plate was treated as a replicate. For sorted subsets, each replicate PCR was loaded with about 0.2 ug genomic DNA, equivalent to about 33,000 T cell genomes. Purified libraries were quantified with a Qubit 3.0 fluorometer, sized on a Bioanalyzer 2100, and re-quantified with the KAPA Library Quantification kit. Every immunoSEQ 96-well plate was sequenced on a dedicated single-read 150-cycle Illumina NextSeq 550 flow cell. The paper's processing steps were these. The immunoSEQ output contained only junctional sequences without quality scores, so filtering could not match that applied to full-length reads. To assign V/J genes and CDR3, sequences were annotated against IMGT germline references using PyIR, a Python wrapper for IgBLAST v1.9. Any read was removed if the V/J assignment was weak (E-value above 1e-6), the CDR3 was missing, or the read contained stop codons, out-of-frame junctions, or ambiguous translated residues. V3J clonotypes were defined as sequences sharing an identical inferred V gene, J gene, and CDR3 amino acid sequence. Percentage overlap between repertoires was calculated by dividing the number of shared unique clonotypes by the size of the smaller repertoire. Three approaches were used to assess repertoire richness: RTK rarefaction, the Chao1 estimator, and Recon v2.1 estimates of unobserved clonotypes. OLGA was used to compute generation probabilities for all TCRbeta clonotypes that the gDNA method yielded from a handful of donors. TCRdb holds this immuneACCESS table with in-frame rearrangements only. Some clones are missing; in checked studies, unresolved V genes explain under half, and the rest has no known cause. V, J and clone size reflect that table, while D and trimming were determined from the DNA. The sample has about 1.5 million clones on record, over 95% of them singletons. More than 0.9% of the sample lies in the top ten.

Healthy HIV-negative adults with no recently reported acute infections or vaccinations were included as donors. Every donor was a Caucasian adult residing in Nashville, Tennessee, USA. CD4+ T cells were enriched by magnetic negative selection; naive cells were then positively selected on CD45RA, and the negative fraction formed the memory subset. Blood was collected by leukapheresis, and PBMCs were isolated by Ficoll-Histopaque density gradient centrifugation and then cryopreserved in liquid nitrogen vapor phase. Purity and quantity of every magnetically sorted T cell population were checked by analytical flow cytometry. Each sorted fraction had its genomic DNA isolated and then quantified by UV absorbance on a Nanodrop 2000c. The germline V end is reduced by 2 bases and the J end by 3 bases; junction bases left unmatched: 7. The germline V gene provides CDR1 SGHTA and CDR2 FQGNSA. From the cysteine up to the phenylalanine, the CDR3 has a length of 15 residues. Just the 45-base CDR3 DNA is kept, in frame starting at base 1.

The sequenced sample was naive CD4+ T cells sorted from blood. The label giving this sample's cell subset or site can be read as: CD45RA+ positively selected. The rearrangement joined TRBV7-2 to TRBJ2-7, with 7 bases aligning to TRBD1. The receptor was isolated from a man aged 30-40 years in good health. This receptor carries the CDR3 CASSLSWGQSYEQYF. The sequence in DNA is TGTGCCAGCAGCTTATCTTGGGGACAGAGCTACGAGCAGTACTTC. Joined to the reference TRBV7-2 and TRBJ2-7 proteins, this CDR3 gives the full variable domain: GAGVSQSPSNKVTEKGKDVELRCDPISGHTALYWYRQSLGQGLEFLIYFQGNSAPDKSGLPSDRFSAERTGGSVSTLTIQRTQQEDSAVYLCASSLSWGQSYEQYFGPGTRLTVT.